This T cell receptor (beta chain) was profiled in a study of blood T cell repertoires in COVID-19. Germline CDR1 is MGHRA and CDR2 is YSYEKL. Trimming cost V 3 bases and J 3 bases; bases outside gene matches: 7. The CDR3 length is 17 residues. Sequencing used immunoSEQ multiplex PCR; TCRdb keeps in-frame clones, though not all of them. The sample comprises more than 150,000 clones, around 90% of which are singletons, and roughly 0.6% rests with the top ten. The clonotype comes from a man aged 45 to 65 with acute or convalescent COVID-19. The chain joins TRBV4-1 to TRBJ2-1; TRBD2 matches at 11 bases. Source material: peripheral blood. The DNA of the CDR3 is TGCGCCAGCAGCCATCCCACTAGCGGGGGCGACTACAATGAGCAGTTCTTC. Translation: CASSHPTSGGDYNEQFF.